These 10 T cell receptor beta chains share one sample of origin, sequenced in a study of CD8 T cells in ankylosing spondylitis. TCRdb called the 5' RACE reads again in MiXCR, with one record for every CDR3 protein. The sample records almost 250,000 distinct CDR3 sequences, about 30% being singletons. The sequenced sample consisted of blood, either unsorted or a sorted T cell fraction (not recorded which). Receptors were obtained from a male donor with ankylosing spondylitis or in good health (not recorded which).

This clonotype occurred a few times. The rearrangement joins TRBV20-1 to TRBJ2-7; unclear D gene. CDR1 and CDR2 (germline): DFQATT, SNEGSKA (reference sequence). V was cut by 4 bases and J by 2 bases, with 9 bases left in between. The CDR3 consists of 12 residues. The CDR3 sequence: CSAMYEAYEQYF. CDR3 in DNA: TGCAGTGCTATGTATGAAGCCTACGAGCAGTACTTC.

The chain has TRBV28 and TRBJ2-5; 10 bases agree with TRBD2. Trimming cost V 6 bases and J 5 bases; bases outside gene matches: 9. From germline, CDR1 is MDHEN and CDR2 SYDVKM. The CDR3 consists of 15 residues. The CDR3 DNA follows: TGTGCCAGCAGCCCTATAGCGGGGGGAGGCGAGACCCAGTACTTC. It specifies CASSPIAGGGETQYF. Supplemented by reference TRBV28 and TRBJ2-5, the full variable domain reads DVKVTQSSRYLVKRTGEKVFLECVQDMDHENMFWYRQDPGLGLRLIYFSYDVKMKEKGDIPEGYSVSREKKERFSLILESASTNQTSMYLCASSPIAGGGETQYFGPGTRLLVL.

Many counts were recorded for this clonotype. The chain carries TRBV29-1 and TRBJ2-3, with TRBD1 as a possible D gene (6 bases). This CDR3 is built from 13 residues. CDR1 is SQVTM and CDR2 is ANQGSEA in the germline V gene. V dropped 6 bases and J dropped 2 bases, with 12 bases sitting between them. This chain's CDR3 is CSVRGQLTDTQYF. The CDR3 coding sequence is TGCAGCGTGCGTGGACAGCTCACAGATACGCAGTATTTT.

This clonotype turned up a few times. The chain links TRBV20-1 to TRBJ1-5; TRBD1 matches 10 bases. The V segment lost 6 bases and the J segment 1 base; nucleotides outside the gene matches: 3. The length of the CDR3 is 14 residues. CDR1 is DFQATT, CDR2 SNEGSKA, per germline (reference sequence). This chain's CDR3 is CSAMTGGSNQPQHF. In DNA form, the CDR3 reads TGCAGTGCCATGACAGGGGGCAGCAATCAGCCCCAGCATTTT.

The chain joins TRBV6-1 to TRBJ1-1; D is unclear. The CDR3 is made up of 14 amino acids. V was cut by 6 bases and J by 1 base, with 12 bases left in between. Germline V gene sequence: CDR1 MNHNS, CDR2 SASEGT. The CDR3 DNA reads TGTGCCAGCAGCTTGGGCCAGACGAACACTGAAGCTTTCTTT. Protein: CASSLGQTNTEAFF.

V and J are TRBV7-2 and TRBJ1-4; D gene unclear. Germline assignment: CDR1 SGHTA and CDR2 FQGNSA. Trimming removed 1 base at V and 12 bases at J, with 18 bases between. CDR3 length: 15 residues. CDR3 residues: CASSLDGVSNWELFF. CDR3 nucleotides: TGTGCCAGCAGCTTAGATGGGGTCTCTAATTGGGAACTGTTTTTT.

This clonotype was recorded a few times. The CDR3 DNA follows: TGCAGTGCTGACCTTGGACTAGCGGGGGTGGAGACCCAGTACTTC. Encoded protein: CSADLGLAGVETQYF. The rearrangement joins TRBV20-1 to TRBJ2-5; 13 bases fit TRBD2. The CDR3 consists of 15 residues. V was pared by 5 bases and J by 5 bases, with 8 bases of the junction left unmatched. The V gene's germline CDR1 is DFQATT and CDR2 SNEGSKA (reference sequence).

This clonotype was counted many times. V is TRBV20-1 and J is TRBJ2-3; 8 nucleotides line up with TRBD1. The V and J ends lost 5 bases and 3 bases, in that order; junction bases with no gene match: 4. Germline CDR1 and CDR2: DFQATT and SNEGSKA (reference sequence). This CDR3 region has 13 residues. The CDR3 here is CSAHRTGTDTQYF. The CDR3 nucleotides are TGCAGTGCTCACCGGACAGGGACAGATACGCAGTATTTT.

A note on this clonotype: At one of its ends the junction is not consistent with the germline gene, which may arise from a read error. This chain links TRBV20-1 with TRBJ2-1, with 9 bases fitting TRBD2. Germline V CDR1 and CDR2: DFQATT, SNEGSKA (reference sequence). The CDR3 totals 17 residues. The CDR3 DNA is TGCAGTGCTAGACCCTCGGTAGCGGGGGCGGGGTACAATGCGCAGTTCTTC. Its protein product is CSARPSVAGAGYNAQFF.

This sequence joins TRBV10-3 and TRBJ1-5; D is unclear. Germline V gene lookup returns CDR1 ENHRY and CDR2 SYGVKD. The V gene lost 0 bases and the J gene lost 7 bases, with 19 bases spanning the gap. This CDR3 comprises 17 residues. The CDR3, as DNA: TGTGCCATCAGTGAGTCGAGTTTGGTTCGGGGTAAACAGCCCCAGCATTTT. This codes for CAISESSLVRGKQPQHF.